This paragraph covers one T cell receptor beta chain sequence. Its antigen remains undetermined. No base quality values were provided; no much bigger clone lies one nucleotide off. The sample comes from a study of T cell responses to AZD1222 COVID-19 vaccine (dated by TCRdb to the early 2020s). Regarding the complete study: Because spike-specific TCR depth and breadth did not differ between the two schedules, AZD1222 recipients who got a second dose at roughly 4 weeks were pooled with those who got a second dose at roughly 12 weeks. A total of about 240 trial participants underwent TCR sequencing, of whom some 210 received two doses of AZD1222 and about 25 received two doses of the MenACWY control vaccine. Trial participants were enrolled into age subgroups of 18-55, 56-69 and 70-plus years, which contained 148, 28 and 57 TCR-sequenced participants, respectively. Broad study findings and their caveats: The 56-69-year group was small, and its depth increase did not reach significance, likely because of low power. Because no day 14 peak-response samples were available, repertoires were characterized only after the peak T cell response. Only a handful of AZD1222 recipients were SARS-CoV-2 seropositive at baseline, limiting conclusions about previously exposed vaccinees. Most participants were white British and females outnumbered males, and the authors suggested that clonal diversity may have been underestimated. A significant rise in spike-specific TCR breadth and depth was observed after two AZD1222 doses relative to day 0 and relative to MenACWY recipients. CD4 TCRs associated with the vaccine covered the entire spike protein, and the dominant responses were in regions 160-218 and 743-854. Nearly half of unique spike-specific TCRs reportedly recognized epitopes outside regions mutated in the B.1.351 and B.1.1.7 variants.

The CDR3 regions of human TCRbeta chains were subjected to immunosequencing. Per the original workflow: TCRs in the repertoires were matched against a reference library of SARS-CoV-2-specific TCRs that had been generated with the MIRA antigen-specificity platform. Breadth meant the fraction of unique TCRs that were SARS-CoV-2-associated, whereas depth meant the fraction of total T cells that were SARS-CoV-2-associated. Each spike-specific TCR was assigned to its reactive spike region and to a CD4 or CD8 class using the MIRA data. Log10-transformed breadth and depth values were compared by one-way ANOVA with Sidak's multiple comparisons tests. As stored in TCRdb, this immuneACCESS dataset retains in-frame rearrangements with V and J assigned. A fraction of the clones does not appear; measured against another copy, unresolved V genes explain less than half of the discrepancy, and the remainder lacks a known reason. V and J calls plus clone size are reproduced from that table; the DNA served to infer D and trimming. The sample includes about 96,000 clones, with 90% observed a single time. The top ten clones comprise 20% to 30% of the sample.

The sample's time point, from its label and the paper: baseline before first vaccination. Vaccinee samples were obtained from the UK trials COV001 and COV002, which included a single-blind randomized controlled phase 2/3 trial of AZD1222 (ChAdOx1 nCoV-19) in healthy adults. Trial participant PBMC samples were collected at day 0 and day 28 after the second dose for TCRbeta chain sequencing. The CDR3 holds 15 amino acids from the cysteine to the phenylalanine. The CDR3 DNA has 45 bases and is translated from base 1. CDR1 SEHNR and CDR2 FQNEAQ are derived from the germline V gene (reference sequence). Here V drops 7 bases and J drops 5 bases, and the junction holds 12 bases not matched to any gene.

The receptor was derived from an adult in good health. The receptor chain draws on TRBV7-9 and TRBJ2-5; 8 bases in the junction line up with TRBD1. This sample comprised peripheral blood, obtained on day 0 of AZD1222 vaccination. The DNA reads TGTGCCAGCAACGGGGTGCAGGGGGCGCGGGAGACCCAGTACTTC. Its translation is CASNGVQGARETQYF.